The next 4 T cell receptor beta chains were all read from a single sample in a study of read filtering for tumor transcriptome and immune sequencing. This library used roughly 370 ng RNA and molecular barcoded adaptors spanning alpha/delta and beta/gamma chains. TCRdb reprocessed the reads via MiXCR and lists one record per CDR3 protein. The sample holds roughly 130,000 distinct CDR3 sequences, 10% to 15% seen once. Material for sequencing was a population of CD138-negative cells sorted from bone marrow. These receptors all stem from a donor at least 40 years old with multiple myeloma.

Ten or more counts support this clonotype. The J gene is TRBJ2-3, the V gene TRBV15, with 10 bases matching TRBD1. Germline V gene sequence: CDR1 LNHNV, CDR2 YYDKDF (reference sequence). The CDR3 spans 17 residues. The J segment lost 1 base and the V segment lost 4 bases, leaving 8 bases of the junction unmatched. The CDR3 reads CATSTGDRGIRTDTQYF. The CDR3 DNA is TGTGCCACCAGCACAGGGGACAGGGGAATCCGCACAGATACGCAGTATTTT.

This clonotype occurred a few times. One end of the junction is discordant with germline, which a read error may explain. The chain carries TRBV18 and TRBJ1-1; D is undetermined. Germline V CDR1 and CDR2: KGHSH, LQKENI. This CDR3 spans 13 amino acids. This CDR3 is CASSPLMNTETFF. In DNA, the CDR3 is TGTGCCAGCTCACCACTAATGAACACTGAAACTTTCTTT.

This clonotype was counted only a few times. In DNA form, the CDR3 reads TGTGCCAGTAATCAGGGGCGCGACGGGAACACTGAAGCTTTCTTT. Its protein product is CASNQGRDGNTEAFF. The V gene is TRBV19, the J gene TRBJ1-1, with TRBD1 as a possible D gene (6 bases). CDR1 and CDR2 from the germline V gene are LNHDA and SQIVND (reference sequence). Trimming shortened V by 7 bases and J by 1 base, and 16 bases separated the two germline ends. The CDR3 has 15 amino acids.

The table lists this clonotype with a few counts. A much larger clone sits a single nucleotide away, making a read error possible. V and J are TRBV18 and TRBJ2-1; TRBD2 agrees at 7 bases. CDR3 size: 16 residues. Losses at the gene ends were 3 bases for V and 5 bases for J; bases not matched to a gene: 10. From germline, CDR1 is KGHSH and CDR2 LQKENI. The CDR3 nucleotides are TGTGCCAGCTCACCCTTTACCACGGGACTAAACAATGAGCAGTTCTTC. This gives the protein CASSPFTTGLNNEQFF.